The 21 T cell receptor beta chains below come from one sample, sequenced in a study of T cells after yellow fever vaccination (dated by TCRdb to the late 2010s). Taken with the paper, the label for treatment or condition translates to: live attenuated yellow fever vaccine strain. Libraries were made using 5' RACE. These reads were obtained on an Illumina NovaSeq 6000. TCRdb reanalyzed the raw reads on its own, using fastp at Q25 for trimming and MiXCR for clone calling, and kept in-frame beta chains. Here each entry gathers all rows of one CDR3 protein and keeps the most common genes and DNA. Within this sample are 310,000 or so distinct CDR3 sequences, with less than 4.5% of them counted one time only. 23% of the sample rests with the top ten. The specimen was PBMCs, collected on the day of the yellow fever booster vaccination. The receptors stem from a man younger than 35 who received the YFV17D yellow fever vaccine.

In DNA, the CDR3 is TGTGCCAGCAGTGCCCAGGGACTAGCGGGGACAGAGACCCAGTACTTC. This encodes CASSAQGLAGTETQYF. This chain uses TRBV2 with TRBJ2-5; 13 positions agree with TRBD2. J lost 4 bases, V lost 4 bases, and 6 bases had no gene match. Looked up from germline, CDR1 is SNHLY and CDR2 is FYNNEI. This CDR3 contains 16 residues.

The table lists this clonotype with a few counts. This CDR3 is CASSLGAQNTEAFF. CDR3 in DNA: TGTGCCAGCAGCTTAGGGGCCCAGAACACTGAAGCTTTCTTT. The chain is built from TRBV7-3 and TRBJ1-1; TRBD1 is a possible D gene (5 bases). Germline lookup yields CDR1 SGHTA and CDR2 FQGTGA. V was trimmed by 2 bases and J by 1 base, leaving 8 bases between them. This CDR3 has 14 residues.

This clonotype was recorded at least ten times. The V call is TRBV5-1, the J call TRBJ2-1; D gene ambiguous. The CDR3 totals 14 residues. The ends were cut back, 1 base at V and 10 bases at J, with 15 bases in the middle. Germline V gene lookup returns CDR1 SGHRS and CDR2 YFSETQ. The CDR3 here is CASSLIGTRIEQFF. Here the CDR3 DNA reads TGCGCCAGCAGCTTGATCGGTACGAGGATCGAGCAGTTCTTC.

This clonotype was found many times. The V and J genes are TRBV4-1 and TRBJ1-2; no clear D gene. The germline gives CDR1 MGHRA, CDR2 YSYEKL. CDR3 length equals 15 residues. The ends were cut back, 0 bases at V and 5 bases at J, with 13 bases in the middle. This CDR3 reads CASSQDSTVKYGYTF. The DNA for the CDR3 is TGCGCCAGCAGCCAAGACAGCACAGTGAAGTATGGCTACACCTTC.

This clonotype occurred many times. The chain joins TRBV7-6 to TRBJ2-5; 9 nucleotides match TRBD2. The germline V gene encodes CDR1 SGHVS and CDR2 FNYEAQ. V dropped 5 bases and J dropped 2; count of bases not matched to a gene: 15. The CDR3 spans 18 residues. The CDR3 bases are TGTGCCAGCAGCGAGGGGACTAGCAAACTAGTCTTTCAAGAGACCCAGTACTTC. Amino acid sequence: CASSEGTSKLVFQETQYF.

This clonotype was detected ten times or more. J is TRBJ1-2 and V is TRBV24-1; D might be TRBD1 (6 bases). Germline loops: CDR1 KGHDR, CDR2 SFDVKD. V lost 11 bases, J lost 4 bases, and 13 bases lay in between. The CDR3 sequence is 12 residues long. The CDR3 DNA follows: TGTGCCATCGGGGGGGGCCCCTATGGCTACACCTTC. This translates into CAIGGGPYGYTF.

The rearrangement links TRBV4-3 to TRBJ2-4, with 7 bases matching TRBD1. The CDR3 consists of 20 residues. Unmatched junction bases numbered 14, after V lost 0 bases and J lost 0 bases. Germline V lookup: CDR1 LGHNA, CDR2 YSLEER. The CDR3 spells CASSQERQGDPRLAKNIQYF. CDR3 nucleotide sequence: TGCGCCAGCAGCCAAGAGAGACAGGGTGACCCCCGCTTAGCCAAAAACATTCAGTACTTC.

At least ten counts were recorded for this clonotype. The chain couples TRBV20-1 to TRBJ2-7; D remains ambiguous. The CDR3 length is 11 residues. Deletions cut 3 bases from V and 4 bases from J, with 7 bases between. Per germline, CDR1 DFQATT and CDR2 SNEGSKA (reference sequence). The DNA for the CDR3 is TGCAGTGCTAGGATCCTATACGAGCAGTACGTC. Translated: CSARILYEQYV.

This clonotype was observed a handful of times. The CDR3 is CASSKRAGADETQYF. DNA for the CDR3: TGTGCCAGCAGCAAGAGAGCGGGGGCTGATGAGACCCAGTACTTC. The chain uses TRBV6-4 and TRBJ2-5; 8 nucleotides line up with TRBD2. With 6 bases clipped from V and 5 bases from J, the junction kept 11 bases outside the gene matches. CDR3 length: 15 amino acids. CDR1 MRHNA and CDR2 SNTAGT come from the germline V gene.

This rearrangement joins TRBV4-3 to TRBJ2-1; D uncertain. V lost 6 bases to trimming and J lost 9 bases, with 15 bases between them. The CDR3 length is 13 residues. Germline values: CDR1 LGHNA, CDR2 YSLEER. The DNA of the CDR3 is TGCGCCAGCAGTCGAGCGAGGTTGTCTGAGCAGTTCTTC. Translated: CASSRARLSEQFF.

The chain carries TRBV12-3 or TRBV12-4 and TRBJ2-1, with no clear D. The CDR3 spans 12 residues. V was shortened by 6 bases and J by 5 bases, with 8 bases between the two germline ends. The CDR3 loop reads CASSRRNNEQFF. The CDR3 DNA is TGTGCCAGCAGCCGCAGAAACAATGAGCAGTTCTTC.

In this sample, this clonotype turned up many times. The CDR3 nucleotides read TGTGCCAGCAGCTTAGGGGGGACGGCCTACGAGCAGTACTTC. Translation gives CASSLGGTAYEQYF. The chain links TRBV7-9 to TRBJ2-7; D may be TRBD1 or TRBD2 (5 bases each). V was cut by 1 base and J by 2 bases, with 9 bases left in between. Germline CDR1 is SEHNR and CDR2 is FQNEAQ (reference sequence). The CDR3 length is 14 residues.

This sequence joins TRBV5-1 and TRBJ1-2; possibly TRBD1 for D (6 bases). Trimming removed 3 bases at V and 8 bases at J, with 20 bases between. CDR3 length: 15 residues. Per the germline V gene, CDR1 is SGHRS and CDR2 is YFSETQ. The CDR3 here is CASSWTPTGEEGYTF. CDR3 in DNA: TGCGCCAGCAGCTGGACACCGACAGGTGAAGAAGGCTACACCTTC.

This clonotype was counted many times. J is TRBJ2-5 and V is TRBV5-1; 7 bases line up with TRBD1. Unmatched junction bases numbered 8, after V lost 3 bases and J lost 3 bases. This CDR3 has 15 amino acids. CDR1 is SGHRS, CDR2 YFSETQ, per germline. The CDR3 region has the DNA TGCGCCAGCAGCTCCCGGGACAGTTCCAAAGAGACCCAGTACTTC. Amino acids: CASSSRDSSKETQYF.

This clonotype was detected only a few times. The chain joins TRBV24-1 to TRBJ2-1; weak D call: TRBD2 (7 bases). The CDR3 runs to 14 residues. Germline assignment: CDR1 KGHDR and CDR2 SFDVKD. V was clipped by 7 bases and J by 4 bases, with 13 bases between them. This chain's CDR3 is CATSFEGGYNEQFF. The CDR3 DNA is TGTGCCACCAGCTTTGAGGGGGGGTACAATGAGCAGTTCTTC.

This clonotype has ten or more counts. The rearrangement links TRBV7-9 to TRBJ2-3, with TRBD2 identical over 14 bases. V was pared by 0 bases and J by 4 bases, with 12 bases of the junction left unmatched. This CDR3 region has 20 residues. Germline V gene sequence: CDR1 SEHNR, CDR2 FQNEAQ (reference sequence). CDR3 amino acids: CASSLAFGRLAGGRADTQYF. CDR3 nucleotides: TGTGCCAGCAGCTTAGCCTTCGGCCGACTAGCGGGGGGGCGAGCAGATACGCAGTATTTT.

Many counts were recorded for this clonotype. The chain recombines TRBV5-1 with TRBJ1-5; perhaps TRBD1 as D (5 bases). The CDR3 has 15 amino acids. The germline gives CDR1 SGHRS, CDR2 YFSETQ. V was clipped by 5 bases and J by 5 bases, with 17 bases between them. CDR3 nucleotide sequence: TGCGCCAGCAGATCGGGACTTACACGGGATCAGCCCCAGCATTTT. It specifies CASRSGLTRDQPQHF. The full variable domain, rest sourced from reference TRBV5-1 and TRBJ1-5, is KAGVTQTPRYLIKTRGQQVTLSCSPISGHRSVSWYQQTPGQGLQFLFEYFSETQRNKGNFPGRFSGRQFSNSRSEMNVSTLELGDSALYLCASRSGLTRDQPQHFGDGTRLSIL.

This clonotype was recorded many times. The V call is TRBV9, the J call TRBJ2-2; 8 bases fit TRBD1. Germline values: CDR1 SGDLS, CDR2 YYNGEE. The CDR3 covers 16 residues. The J segment lost 4 bases and the V segment lost 3 bases, leaving 8 bases of the junction unmatched. CDR3 in DNA: TGTGCCAGCAGCGAGCCCGAGACAGGGGTCACCGGGGAGCTGTTTTTT. This codes for CASSEPETGVTGELFF.

This clonotype was counted between two and nine times. The CDR3 spells CASSLSQGYGYTF. In DNA form, the CDR3 reads TGTGCCAGCAGCTTGAGCCAGGGCTATGGCTACACCTTC. The chain is built from TRBV7-2 and TRBJ1-2; perhaps TRBD1 as D (5 bases). The V gene lost 3 bases and the J gene lost 4 bases, with 9 bases spanning the gap. CDR1 and CDR2 (germline): SGHTA, FQGNSA. This CDR3 contains 13 residues.

As to this clonotype: This may stem from a read error, because a much larger clone lies one nucleotide away. The CDR3 sequence: CAISEGGYEQYF. CDR3 nucleotide sequence: TGTGCCATCAGTGAGGGGGGCTACGAGCAGTACTTC. The rearrangement joins TRBV10-3 to TRBJ2-7; D might be TRBD1 or TRBD2, each matching 5 bases. This CDR3 has 12 residues. Germline V gene sequence: CDR1 ENHRY, CDR2 SYGVKD. V gave up 2 bases and J gave up 3 bases, with 5 bases separating them.

This clonotype has at least ten counts. V and J are TRBV5-1 and TRBJ2-5; D is tentatively TRBD1 or TRBD2 (5 bases each). Trimming shortened V by 1 base and J by 1 base, and 11 bases separated the two germline ends. CDR3 length equals 15 residues. Germline lookup yields CDR1 SGHRS and CDR2 YFSETQ. DNA for the CDR3: TGCGCCAGCAGCTTGATGGGGGAGCCCCAAGAGACCCAGTACTTC. This codes for CASSLMGEPQETQYF.